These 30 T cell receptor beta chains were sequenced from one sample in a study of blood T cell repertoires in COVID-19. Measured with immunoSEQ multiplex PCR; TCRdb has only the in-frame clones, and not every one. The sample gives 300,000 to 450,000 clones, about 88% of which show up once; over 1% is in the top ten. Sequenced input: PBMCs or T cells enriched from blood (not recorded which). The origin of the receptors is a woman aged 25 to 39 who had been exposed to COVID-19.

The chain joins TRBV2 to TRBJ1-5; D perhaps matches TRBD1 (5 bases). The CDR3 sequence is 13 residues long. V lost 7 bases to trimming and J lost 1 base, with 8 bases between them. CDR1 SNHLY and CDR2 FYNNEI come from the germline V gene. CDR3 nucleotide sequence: TGTGCCAGCATGACAGACAGCAATCAGCCCCAGCATTTT. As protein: CASMTDSNQPQHF.

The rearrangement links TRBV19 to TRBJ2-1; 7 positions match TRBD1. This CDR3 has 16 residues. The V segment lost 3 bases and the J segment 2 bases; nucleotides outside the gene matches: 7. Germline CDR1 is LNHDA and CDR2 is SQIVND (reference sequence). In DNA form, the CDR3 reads TGTGCCAGTAGTATCGGTCCGGGACAGACCTACAATGAGCAGTTCTTC. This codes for CASSIGPGQTYNEQFF.

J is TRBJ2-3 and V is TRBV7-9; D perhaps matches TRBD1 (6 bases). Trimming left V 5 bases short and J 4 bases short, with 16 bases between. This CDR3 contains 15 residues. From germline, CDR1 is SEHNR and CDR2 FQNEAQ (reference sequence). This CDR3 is CASSPSGAPPDTQYF. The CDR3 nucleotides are TGTGCCAGCAGCCCCTCAGGGGCGCCCCCAGATACGCAGTATTTT.

The CDR3 is CSVRGSGKPHYGYTF. The DNA for the CDR3 is TGCAGCGTCCGAGGCTCGGGAAAGCCTCACTATGGCTACACCTTC. The chain is built from TRBV29-1 and TRBJ1-2; no reliable D call. The V end lost 6 bases, the J end lost 3 bases, and 20 bases lay between the germline ends. This CDR3 contains 15 residues. CDR1 SQVTM and CDR2 ANQGSEA come from the germline V gene.

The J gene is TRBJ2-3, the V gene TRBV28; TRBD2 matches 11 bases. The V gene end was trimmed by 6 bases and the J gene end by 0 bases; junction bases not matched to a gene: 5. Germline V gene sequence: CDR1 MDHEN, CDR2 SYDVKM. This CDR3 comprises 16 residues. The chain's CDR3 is CASRITSGRSTDTQYF. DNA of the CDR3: TGTGCCAGCAGAATCACTAGCGGGAGAAGCACAGATACGCAGTATTTT.

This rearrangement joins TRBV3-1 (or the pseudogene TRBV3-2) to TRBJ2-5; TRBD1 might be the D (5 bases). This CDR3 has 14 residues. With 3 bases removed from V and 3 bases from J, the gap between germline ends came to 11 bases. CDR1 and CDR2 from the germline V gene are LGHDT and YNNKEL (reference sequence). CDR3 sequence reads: CASSHPGHEETQYF. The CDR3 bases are TGTGCCAGCAGCCATCCCGGACACGAAGAGACCCAGTACTTC.

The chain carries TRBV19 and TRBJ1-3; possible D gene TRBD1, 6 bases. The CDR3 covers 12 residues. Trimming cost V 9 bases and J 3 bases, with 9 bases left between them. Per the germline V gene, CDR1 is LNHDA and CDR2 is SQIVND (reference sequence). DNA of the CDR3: TGTGCCAGCAGGGGTGGTGGAAACACCATATATTTT. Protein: CASRGGGNTIYF.

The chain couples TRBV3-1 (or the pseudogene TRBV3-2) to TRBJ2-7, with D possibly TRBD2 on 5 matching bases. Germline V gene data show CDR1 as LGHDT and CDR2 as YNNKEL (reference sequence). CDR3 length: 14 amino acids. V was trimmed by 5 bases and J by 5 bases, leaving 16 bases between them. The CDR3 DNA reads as TGTGCCAGCAGCTCTCGGGGTACAATGGACGAGCAGTACTTC. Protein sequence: CASSSRGTMDEQYF.

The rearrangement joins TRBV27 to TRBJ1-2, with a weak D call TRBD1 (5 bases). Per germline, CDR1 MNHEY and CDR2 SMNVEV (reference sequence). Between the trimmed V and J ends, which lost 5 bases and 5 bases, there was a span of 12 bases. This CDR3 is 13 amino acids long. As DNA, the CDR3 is TGTGCCAGCAGTGTCCAGGGTGTGTATGGCTACACCTTC. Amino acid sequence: CASSVQGVYGYTF.

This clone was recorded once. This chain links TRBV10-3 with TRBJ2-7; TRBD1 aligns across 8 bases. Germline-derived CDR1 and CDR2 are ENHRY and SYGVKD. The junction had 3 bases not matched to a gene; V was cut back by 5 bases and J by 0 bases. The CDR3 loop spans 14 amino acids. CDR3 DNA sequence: TGTGCCATCAGTCTGGACAGGGTCTCCTACGAGCAGTACTTC. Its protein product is CAISLDRVSYEQYF.

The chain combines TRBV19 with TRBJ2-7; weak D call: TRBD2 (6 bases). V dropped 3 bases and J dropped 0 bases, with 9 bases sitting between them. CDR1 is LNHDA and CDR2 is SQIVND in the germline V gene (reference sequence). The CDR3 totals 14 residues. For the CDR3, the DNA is TGTGCCAGTAGTATTCGGGAGAGCTCCTACGAGCAGTACTTC. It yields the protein CASSIRESSYEQYF.

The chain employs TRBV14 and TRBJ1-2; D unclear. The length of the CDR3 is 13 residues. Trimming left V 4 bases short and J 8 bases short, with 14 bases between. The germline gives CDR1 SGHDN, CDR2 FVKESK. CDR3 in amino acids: CASSREDTLGYTF. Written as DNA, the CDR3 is TGTGCCAGCAGCCGAGAAGACACCCTGGGCTACACCTTC.

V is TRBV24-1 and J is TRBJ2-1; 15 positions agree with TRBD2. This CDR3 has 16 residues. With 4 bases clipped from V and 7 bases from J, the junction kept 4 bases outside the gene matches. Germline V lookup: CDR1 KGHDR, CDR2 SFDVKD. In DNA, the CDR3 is TGTGCCACCAGTGAATGGGGGACTAGCGGGAGGAATGAGCAGTTCTTC. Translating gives CATSEWGTSGRNEQFF.

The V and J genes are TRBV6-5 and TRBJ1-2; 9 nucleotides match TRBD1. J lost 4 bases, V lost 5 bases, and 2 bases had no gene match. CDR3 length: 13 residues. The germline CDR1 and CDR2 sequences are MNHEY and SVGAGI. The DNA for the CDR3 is TGTGCCAGCAGTCCGACAGGGGGCTATGGCTACACCTTC. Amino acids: CASSPTGGYGYTF.

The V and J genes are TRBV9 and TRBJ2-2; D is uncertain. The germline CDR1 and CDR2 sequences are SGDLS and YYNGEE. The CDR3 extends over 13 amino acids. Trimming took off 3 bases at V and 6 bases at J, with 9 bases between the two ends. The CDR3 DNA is TGTGCCAGCAGCGGGGTTAGCCCCGGGGAGCTGTTTTTT. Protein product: CASSGVSPGELFF.

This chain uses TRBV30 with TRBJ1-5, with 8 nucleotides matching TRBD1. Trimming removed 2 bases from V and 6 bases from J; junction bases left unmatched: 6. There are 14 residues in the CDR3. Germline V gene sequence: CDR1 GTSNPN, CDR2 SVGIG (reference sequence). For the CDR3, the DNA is TGTGCCTGGAGTATACAGGGGGTTGGTCAGCCCCAGCATTTT. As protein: CAWSIQGVGQPQHF.

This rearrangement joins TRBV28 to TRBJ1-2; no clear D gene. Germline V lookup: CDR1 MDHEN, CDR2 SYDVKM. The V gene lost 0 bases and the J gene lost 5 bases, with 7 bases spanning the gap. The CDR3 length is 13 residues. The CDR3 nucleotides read TGTGCCAGCAGTTTATGGAGCACGTATGGCTACACCTTC. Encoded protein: CASSLWSTYGYTF.

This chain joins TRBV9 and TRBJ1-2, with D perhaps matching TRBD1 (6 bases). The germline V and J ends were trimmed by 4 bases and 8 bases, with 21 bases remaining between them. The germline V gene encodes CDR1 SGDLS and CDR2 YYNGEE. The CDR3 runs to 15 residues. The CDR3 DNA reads TGTGCCAGCAGCCCTTACCCCGGACAGCTTCGCGGCTACACCTTC. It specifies CASSPYPGQLRGYTF.

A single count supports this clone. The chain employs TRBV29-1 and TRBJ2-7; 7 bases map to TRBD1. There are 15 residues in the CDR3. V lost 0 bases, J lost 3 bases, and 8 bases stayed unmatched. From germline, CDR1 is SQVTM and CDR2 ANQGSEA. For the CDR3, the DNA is TGCAGCGTTGAAGACCAGACAGGGTTCGGCTACGAGCAGTACTTC. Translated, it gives CSVEDQTGFGYEQYF.

The CDR3 here is CASSLTKTSGSYEQYF. DNA for the CDR3: TGCGCCAGCAGCTTGACCAAGACTAGCGGGAGCTACGAGCAGTACTTC. The chain uses TRBV5-1 and TRBJ2-7, with 12 bases fitting TRBD2. In germline, CDR1 is SGHRS, CDR2 YFSETQ. Unmatched junction bases numbered 5, after V lost 1 base and J lost 3 bases. CDR3 length: 16 amino acids.

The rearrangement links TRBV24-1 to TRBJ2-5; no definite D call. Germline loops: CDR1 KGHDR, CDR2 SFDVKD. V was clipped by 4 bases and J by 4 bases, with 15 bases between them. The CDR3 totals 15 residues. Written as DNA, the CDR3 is TGTGCCACCAGTGACCCGGTAGGAGACGGAGAGACCCAGTACTTC. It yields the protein CATSDPVGDGETQYF.

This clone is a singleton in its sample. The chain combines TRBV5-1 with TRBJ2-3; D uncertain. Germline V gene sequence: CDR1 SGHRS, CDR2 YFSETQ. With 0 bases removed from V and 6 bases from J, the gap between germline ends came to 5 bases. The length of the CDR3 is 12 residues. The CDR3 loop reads CASSLALDTQYF. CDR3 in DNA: TGCGCCAGCAGCTTGGCTTTGGATACGCAGTATTTT.

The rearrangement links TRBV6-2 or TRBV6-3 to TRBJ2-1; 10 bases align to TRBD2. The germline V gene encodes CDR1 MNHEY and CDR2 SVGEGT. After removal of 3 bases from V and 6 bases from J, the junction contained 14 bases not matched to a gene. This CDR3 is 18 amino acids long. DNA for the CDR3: TGTGCCAGCAGTTATTGGCTAGCGGGAGAGAGGATCTCCAATGAGCAGTTCTTC. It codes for CASSYWLAGERISNEQFF.

The CDR3 here is CASRGGVDTQYF. CDR3 in DNA: TGTGCCAGCAGGGGGGGGGTAGATACGCAGTATTTT. The chain uses TRBV28 and TRBJ2-3, with TRBD2 identical over 7 bases. The CDR3 is made up of 12 amino acids. Germline CDR1 and CDR2: MDHEN and SYDVKM. V lost 6 bases, J lost 5 bases, and 2 bases stayed unmatched.

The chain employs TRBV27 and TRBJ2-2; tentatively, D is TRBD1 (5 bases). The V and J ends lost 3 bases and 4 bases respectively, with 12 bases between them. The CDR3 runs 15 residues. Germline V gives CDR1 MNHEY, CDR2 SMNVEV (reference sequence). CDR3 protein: CASSFSRVATGELFF. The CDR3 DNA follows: TGTGCCAGCAGTTTCTCCAGGGTCGCCACCGGGGAGCTGTTTTTT.

The CDR3 loop reads CSVGGGREGDTQYF. CDR3 coding DNA: TGCAGCGTAGGCGGGGGGCGCGAAGGAGATACGCAGTATTTT. The chain is built from TRBV29-1 and TRBJ2-3, with 8 bases aligning to TRBD2. Germline V gene sequence: CDR1 SQVTM, CDR2 ANQGSEA. The ends lost 6 bases at V and 5 bases at J; junction bases unmatched: 10. The CDR3 extends over 14 amino acids.

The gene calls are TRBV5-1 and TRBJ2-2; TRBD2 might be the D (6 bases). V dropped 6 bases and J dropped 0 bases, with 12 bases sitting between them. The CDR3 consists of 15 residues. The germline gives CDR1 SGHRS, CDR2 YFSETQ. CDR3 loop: CASKQSGSNTGELFF. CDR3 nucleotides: TGCGCCAGCAAGCAAAGCGGGTCGAACACCGGGGAGCTGTTTTTT.

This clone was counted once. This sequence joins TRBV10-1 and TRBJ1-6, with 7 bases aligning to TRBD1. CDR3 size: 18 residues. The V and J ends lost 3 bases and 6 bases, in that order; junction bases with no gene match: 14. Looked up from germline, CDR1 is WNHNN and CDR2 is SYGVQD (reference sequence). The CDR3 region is CASSEPNRTGLANSPLHF. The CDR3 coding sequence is TGCGCCAGCAGTGAACCTAACCGGACAGGTCTGGCTAATTCACCCCTCCACTTT.

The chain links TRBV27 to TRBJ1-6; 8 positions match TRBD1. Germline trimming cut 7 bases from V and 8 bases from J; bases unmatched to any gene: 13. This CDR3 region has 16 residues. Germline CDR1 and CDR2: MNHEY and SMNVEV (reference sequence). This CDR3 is CASTPRPGTGYSPLHF. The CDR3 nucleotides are TGTGCCAGCACTCCTCGGCCCGGGACAGGATATTCACCCCTCCACTTT.

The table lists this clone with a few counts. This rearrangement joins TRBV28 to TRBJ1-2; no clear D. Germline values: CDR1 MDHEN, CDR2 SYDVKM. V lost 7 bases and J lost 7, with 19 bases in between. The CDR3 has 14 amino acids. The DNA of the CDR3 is TGTGCCAGCATACCGCAGGTCCCCGTTTTTGGCTACACCTTC. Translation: CASIPQVPVFGYTF.